This record covers a single TCR beta chain. The sample originates from a study of blood T cell repertoires in COVID-19. Study overall: Collection of acute and convalescent COVID-19 samples took place in the United States, Italy and Spain. The cDNA or gDNA used as material had been derived from T cells, B-cell-depleted T cells, or PBMCs.

Source study methods: From reference gene primer amplification, estimates of nucleated cell counts were derived. Sequencing used immunoSEQ multiplex PCR; TCRdb keeps in-frame clones, though not all of them. The V and J calls and the clone size are those of that table, but D and trimming were determined from the DNA. The sample holds hundreds of thousands of clones; approximately 85% are singletons and the top ten take 0.7%. CDR1 is SEHNR and CDR2 is FQNEAQ in the germline V gene (reference sequence). J gave up 3 bases and V 5 bases, and 7 bases lay outside the gene matches. The CDR3 is 15 amino acids.

The chain carries TRBV7-9 and TRBJ1-2, with 9 bases identical to TRBD1. The specimen was peripheral blood. The TCR originated in a human donor in a cohort sampled during active COVID-19. The DNA of the CDR3 is TGTGCCAGCAGCCCTACAGGGGGCATCGACTATGGCTACACCTTC. Amino acid sequence: CASSPTGGIDYGYTF.